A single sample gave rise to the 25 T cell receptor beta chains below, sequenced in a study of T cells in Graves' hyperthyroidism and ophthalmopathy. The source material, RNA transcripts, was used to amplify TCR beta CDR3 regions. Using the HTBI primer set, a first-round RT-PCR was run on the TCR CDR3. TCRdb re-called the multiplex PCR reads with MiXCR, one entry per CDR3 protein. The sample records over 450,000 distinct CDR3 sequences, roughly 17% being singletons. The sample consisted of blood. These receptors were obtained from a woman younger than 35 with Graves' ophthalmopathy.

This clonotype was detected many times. CDR3 in DNA: TGTGCCAGCAGCTTAAGACTAGCGGGCGGCAATGAGCAGTTCTTC. This gives the protein CASSLRLAGGNEQFF. This chain joins TRBV7-3 and TRBJ2-1; TRBD2 matches at 10 bases. This CDR3 comprises 15 residues. The V gene end was trimmed by 1 base and the J gene end by 6 bases; junction bases not matched to a gene: 3. Germline CDR1 reads SGHTA; CDR2 reads FQGTGA. The variable domain in full, with the rest retrieved from reference TRBV7-3 and TRBJ2-1, is GAGVSQTPSNKVTEKGKYVELRCDPISGHTALYWYRQSLGQGPEFLIYFQGTGAADDSGLPNDRFFAVRPEGSVSTLKIQRTERGDSAVYLCASSLRLAGGNEQFFGPGTRLTVL.

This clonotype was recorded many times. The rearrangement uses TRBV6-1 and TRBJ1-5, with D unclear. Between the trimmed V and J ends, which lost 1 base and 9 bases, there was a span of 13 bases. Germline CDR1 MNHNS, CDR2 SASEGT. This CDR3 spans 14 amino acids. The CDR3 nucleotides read TGTGCCAGCAGTGAAGTAGGGCTGGTTCGGCCCCAGCATTTT. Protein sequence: CASSEVGLVRPQHF.

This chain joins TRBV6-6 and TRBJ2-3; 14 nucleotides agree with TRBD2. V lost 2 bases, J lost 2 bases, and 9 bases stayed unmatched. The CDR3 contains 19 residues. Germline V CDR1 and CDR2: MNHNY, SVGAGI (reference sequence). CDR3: CASSYAPGLAGDLTDTQYF. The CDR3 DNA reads TGTGCCAGCAGTTACGCCCCGGGACTAGCGGGGGACCTCACAGATACGCAGTATTTT.

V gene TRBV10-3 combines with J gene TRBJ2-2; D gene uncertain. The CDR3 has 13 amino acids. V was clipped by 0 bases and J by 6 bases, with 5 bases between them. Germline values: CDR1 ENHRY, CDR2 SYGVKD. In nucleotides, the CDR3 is TGTGCCATCAGTGAGTCCGAGGCCGGGGAGCTGTTTTTT. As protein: CAISESEAGELFF.

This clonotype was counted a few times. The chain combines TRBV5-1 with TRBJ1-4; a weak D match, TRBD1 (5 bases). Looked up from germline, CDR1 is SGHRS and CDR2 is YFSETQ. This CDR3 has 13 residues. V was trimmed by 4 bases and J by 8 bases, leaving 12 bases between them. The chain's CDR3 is CASSQGAWEKLFF. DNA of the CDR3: TGCGCCAGCAGCCAAGGGGCGTGGGAAAAACTGTTTTTT.

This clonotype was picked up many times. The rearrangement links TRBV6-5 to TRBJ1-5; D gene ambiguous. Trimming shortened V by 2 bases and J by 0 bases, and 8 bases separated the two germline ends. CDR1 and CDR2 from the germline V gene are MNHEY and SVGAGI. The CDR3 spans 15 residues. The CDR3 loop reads CASSYSSNSNQPQHF. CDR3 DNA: TGTGCCAGCAGTTACAGCAGCAATAGCAATCAGCCCCAGCATTTT.

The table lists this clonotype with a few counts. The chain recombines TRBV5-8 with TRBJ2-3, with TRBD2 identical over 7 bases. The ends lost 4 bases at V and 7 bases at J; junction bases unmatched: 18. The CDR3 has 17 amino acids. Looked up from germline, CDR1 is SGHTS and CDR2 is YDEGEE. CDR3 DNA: TGTGCCAGCAGCGATGGCAAAGTTCGACTAGCTTCAAATACGCAGTATTTT. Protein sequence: CASSDGKVRLASNTQYF.

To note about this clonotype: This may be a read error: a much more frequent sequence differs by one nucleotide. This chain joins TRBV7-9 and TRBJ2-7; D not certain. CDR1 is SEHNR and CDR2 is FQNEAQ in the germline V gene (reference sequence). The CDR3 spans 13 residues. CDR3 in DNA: TGTGCCAACAGCGTTCCAGGATCCTACGAGCAGTACTTC. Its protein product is CANSVPGSYEQYF.

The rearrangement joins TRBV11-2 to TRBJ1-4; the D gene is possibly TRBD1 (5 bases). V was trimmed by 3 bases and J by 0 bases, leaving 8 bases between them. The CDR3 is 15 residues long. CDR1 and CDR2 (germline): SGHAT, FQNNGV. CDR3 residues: CASSLAGTTNEKLFF. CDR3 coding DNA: TGTGCCAGCAGCTTGGCAGGGACAACTAATGAAAAACTGTTTTTT. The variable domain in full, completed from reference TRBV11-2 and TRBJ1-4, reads EAGVAQSPRYKIIEKRQSVAFWCNPISGHATLYWYQQILGQGPKLLIQFQNNGVVDDSQLPKDRFSAERLKGVDSTLKIQPAKLEDSAVYLCASSLAGTTNEKLFFGSGTQLSVL.

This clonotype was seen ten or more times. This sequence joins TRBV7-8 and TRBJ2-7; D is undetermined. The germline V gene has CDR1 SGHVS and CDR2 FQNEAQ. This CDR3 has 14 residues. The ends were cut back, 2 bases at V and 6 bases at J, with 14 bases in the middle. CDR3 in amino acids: CASSLRTGRSEQYF. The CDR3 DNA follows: TGTGCCAGCAGCTTACGGACGGGTCGCTCCGAGCAGTACTTC.

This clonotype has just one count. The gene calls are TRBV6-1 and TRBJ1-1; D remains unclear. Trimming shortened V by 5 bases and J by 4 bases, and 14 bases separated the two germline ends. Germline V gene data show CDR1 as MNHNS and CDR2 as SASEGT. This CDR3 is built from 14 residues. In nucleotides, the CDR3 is TGTGCCAGCAGTCAAAACCCCTGGGGCACTGAAGCTTTCTTT. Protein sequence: CASSQNPWGTEAFF.

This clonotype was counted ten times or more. CDR3 sequence: CATSRVARRTDTQYF. CDR3 DNA sequence: TGTGCCACCAGCAGAGTAGCAAGACGCACAGATACGCAGTATTTT. The chain carries TRBV15 and TRBJ2-3, with D unclear. Germline CDR1 and CDR2: LNHNV and YYDKDF (reference sequence). CDR3 length equals 15 residues. V was cut by 1 base and J by 1 base, with 9 bases left in between.

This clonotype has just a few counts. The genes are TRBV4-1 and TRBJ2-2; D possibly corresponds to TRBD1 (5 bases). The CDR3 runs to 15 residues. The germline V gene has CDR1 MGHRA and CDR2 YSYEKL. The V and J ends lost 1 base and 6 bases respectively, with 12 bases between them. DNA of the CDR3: TGCGCCAGCAGCCAAGGGCCGGAAGGGGCCGGGGAGCTGTTTTTT. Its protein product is CASSQGPEGAGELFF.

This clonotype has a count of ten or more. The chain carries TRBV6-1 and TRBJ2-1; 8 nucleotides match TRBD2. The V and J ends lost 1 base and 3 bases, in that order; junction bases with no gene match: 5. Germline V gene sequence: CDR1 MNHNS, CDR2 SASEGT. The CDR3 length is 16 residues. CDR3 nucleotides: TGTGCCAGCAGTGAAGTTATCGGGGGGGGCTACAATGAGCAGTTCTTC. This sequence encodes CASSEVIGGGYNEQFF.

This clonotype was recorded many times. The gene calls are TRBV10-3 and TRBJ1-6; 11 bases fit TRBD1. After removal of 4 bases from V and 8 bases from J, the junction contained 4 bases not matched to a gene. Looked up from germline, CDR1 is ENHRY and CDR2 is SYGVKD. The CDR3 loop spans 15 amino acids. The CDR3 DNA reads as TGTGCCATCAGTGCCAGGACAGGGGGCGATTCACCCCTCCACTTT. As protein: CAISARTGGDSPLHF.

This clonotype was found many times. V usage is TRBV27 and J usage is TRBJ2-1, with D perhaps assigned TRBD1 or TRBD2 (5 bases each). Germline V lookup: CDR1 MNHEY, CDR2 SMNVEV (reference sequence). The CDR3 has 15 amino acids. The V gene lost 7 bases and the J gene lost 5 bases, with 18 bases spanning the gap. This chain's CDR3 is CASTAGTKGHNEQFF. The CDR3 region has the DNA TGTGCCAGCACCGCCGGGACCAAAGGCCACAATGAGCAGTTCTTC.

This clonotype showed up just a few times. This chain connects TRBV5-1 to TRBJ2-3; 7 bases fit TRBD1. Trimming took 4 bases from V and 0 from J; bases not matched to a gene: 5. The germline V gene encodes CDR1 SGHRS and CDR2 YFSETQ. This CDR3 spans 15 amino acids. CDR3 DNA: TGCGCCAGCAGCCAGACAGGGCATAGCACAGATACGCAGTATTTT. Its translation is CASSQTGHSTDTQYF.

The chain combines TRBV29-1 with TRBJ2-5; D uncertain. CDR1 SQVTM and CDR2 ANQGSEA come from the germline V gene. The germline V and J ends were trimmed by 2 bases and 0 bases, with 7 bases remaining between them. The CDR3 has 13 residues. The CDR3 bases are TGCAGCGTTGAACCCGTGGACCAAGAGACCCAGTACTTC. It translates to CSVEPVDQETQYF. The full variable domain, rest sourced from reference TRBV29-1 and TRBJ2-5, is SAVISQKPSRDICQRGTSLTIQCQVDSQVTMMFWYRQQPGQSLTLIATANQGSEATYESGFVIDKFPISRPNLTFSTLTVSNMSPEDSSIYLCSVEPVDQETQYFGPGTRLLVL.

CDR3 in amino acids: CSAPERGYGYTF. The CDR3 DNA sequence: TGCAGTGCTCCGGAGAGGGGCTATGGCTACACCTTC. The V and J genes are TRBV20-1 and TRBJ1-2, with D possibly matching TRBD1 (5 bases). Germline assignment: CDR1 DFQATT and CDR2 SNEGSKA (reference sequence). The CDR3 totals 12 residues. V was cut by 5 bases and J by 4 bases, with 11 bases left in between.

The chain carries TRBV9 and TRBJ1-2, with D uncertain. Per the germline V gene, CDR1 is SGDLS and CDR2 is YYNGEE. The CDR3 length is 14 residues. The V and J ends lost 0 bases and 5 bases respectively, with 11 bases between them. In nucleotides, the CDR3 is TGTGCCAGCAGCGTAGAGCTTGAGAGTTATGGCTACACCTTC. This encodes CASSVELESYGYTF.

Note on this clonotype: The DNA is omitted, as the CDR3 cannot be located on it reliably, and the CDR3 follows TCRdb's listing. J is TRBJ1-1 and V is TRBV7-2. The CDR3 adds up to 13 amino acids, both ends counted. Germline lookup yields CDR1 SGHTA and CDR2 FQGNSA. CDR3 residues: CACSVEMNTEAFF.

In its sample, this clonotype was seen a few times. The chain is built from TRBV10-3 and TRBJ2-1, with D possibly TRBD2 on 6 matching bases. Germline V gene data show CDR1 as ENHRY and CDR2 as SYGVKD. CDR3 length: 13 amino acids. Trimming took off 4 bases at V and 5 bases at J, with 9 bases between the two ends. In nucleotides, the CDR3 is TGTGCCATCAGTGGTCCTAGCGACAATGAGCAGTTCTTC. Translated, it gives CAISGPSDNEQFF.

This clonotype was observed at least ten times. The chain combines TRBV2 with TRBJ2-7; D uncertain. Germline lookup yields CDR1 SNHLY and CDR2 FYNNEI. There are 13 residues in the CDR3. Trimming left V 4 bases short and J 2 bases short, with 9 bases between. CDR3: CASSVEATYEQYF. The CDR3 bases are TGTGCCAGCAGTGTAGAGGCTACCTACGAGCAGTACTTC.

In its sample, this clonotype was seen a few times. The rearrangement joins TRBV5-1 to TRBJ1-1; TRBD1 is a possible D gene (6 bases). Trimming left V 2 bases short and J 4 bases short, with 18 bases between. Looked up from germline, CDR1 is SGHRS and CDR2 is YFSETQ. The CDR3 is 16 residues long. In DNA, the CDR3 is TGCGCCAGCAGCTTCGGGACAACTTCCATGAGCACTGAAGCTTTCTTT. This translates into CASSFGTTSMSTEAFF.

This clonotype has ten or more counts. CDR3 nucleotides: TGTGCCAGCAGTATACGACAGGCAGATACGCAGTATTTT. This encodes CASSIRQADTQYF. The chain employs TRBV28 and TRBJ2-3, with D tentatively TRBD1 (6 bases). In germline, CDR1 is MDHEN, CDR2 SYDVKM. Trimming took off 5 bases at V and 4 bases at J, with 10 bases between the two ends. The CDR3 consists of 13 residues.